These T cell receptor beta chains were read from a single sample in a study of T cells in Graves' hyperthyroidism and ophthalmopathy. A single record per CDR3 protein comes from TCRdb applying MiXCR to the multiplex PCR reads. Found here are about 420,000 distinct CDR3 sequences, around 13% of them singletons; the top ten hold around 5.3%. Sample: blood. These receptors were collected from a young woman with Graves' hyperthyroidism. Both conserved end residues are part of each CDR3. The D gene is left open where the match is weak. For some rows the clone size is stated as once, few or many, or as a class when expanded; others skip it.

CDR3 DNA,CDR3 protein,clone size,J gene,V gene,D gene
TGTGCCAGCAGCTTATGGCGGGGTTGGGATGAGCAGTTCTTC,CASSLWRGWDEQFF,many,TRBJ2-1,TRBV11-2,.
TGTGCCAGCTCACCATGGGGTCTGAACACTGAAGCTTTCTTT,CASSPWGLNTEAFF,many,TRBJ1-1,TRBV18,.
TGCAGTGCTAGAGATAAACAGGGAGGAGATGGCTACACCTTC,CSARDKQGGDGYTF,few,TRBJ1-2,TRBV20-1,.
TGCAGTGCTAGAGAGGGTAGCGGGGTGAACACCGGGGAGCTGTTTTTT,CSAREGSGVNTGELFF,.,TRBJ2-2,TRBV20-1,TRBD2
TGCAGTGCTGGGTATAGCGGGACCGACAATGAGCAGTTCTTC,CSAGYSGTDNEQFF,many,TRBJ2-1,TRBV20-1,TRBD2
TGTGCCAGCAGTGAATACGGAAACAATGAGCAGTTCTTC,CASSEYGNNEQFF,few,TRBJ2-1,TRBV25-1,.
TGCGCCAGCAGCCAAGAACCGGCGGGAACTACTGGAAACACCATATATTTT,CASSQEPAGTTGNTIYF,.,TRBJ1-3,TRBV4-1,.
TGCGCCAGCAGCCAACCGGGACAGGGGACGACAAAACTGTTTTTT,CASSQPGQGTTKLFF,.,TRBJ1-4,TRBV4-1,TRBD1
TGCAGTGCCTCCGGGACAGATCCCTACGAGCAGTACTTC,CSASGTDPYEQYF,many,TRBJ2-7,TRBV20-1,TRBD1
TGTGCCATCAGTGAAAGTGCGCCGAACAATCAGCCCCAGCATTTT,CAISESAPNNQPQHF,.,TRBJ1-5,TRBV10-3,.
TGTGCCAGCCGTCCTGCAAGGACCACAGATACGCAGTATTTT,CASRPARTTDTQYF,many,TRBJ2-3,TRBV6-2/TRBV6-3,.
TGTGCCAGCAGCCCGCCCGGGTCGGGAGGGACCGGGGAGCTGTTTTTT,CASSPPGSGGTGELFF,.,TRBJ2-2,TRBV5-6,TRBD2
TGTGCCAGCAGTTCGGGACTAGCGGGAGGACGGAATGAGCAGTACTTC,CASSSGLAGGRNEQYF,.,TRBJ2-7,TRBV6-2/TRBV6-3,TRBD2
TGTGCCAGCAGTCAAACGGGACTCCCCCTACCTGAAGCTTTCTTT,CASSQTGLPLPEAFF,many,TRBJ1-1,TRBV3-1,.
TGTGCCAGTAATGCAGGGCGGCAGCCCCAGCATTTT,CASNAGRQPQHF,few,TRBJ1-5,TRBV19,.
TGTGCCAGCAGCCCACAGGGGGCGGGTGAGCAGTTCTTC,CASSPQGAGEQFF,many,TRBJ2-1,TRBV6-2/TRBV6-3,TRBD1
TGCGCCAGCAGCTTGAGTAGGCTAGCGGGCACCTACGAGCAGTACTTC,CASSLSRLAGTYEQYF,few,TRBJ2-7,TRBV5-1,TRBD2
TGCAGTGCAAGAGGGGGGACTAGCGGGAGGGCCCAGTTCTTC,CSARGGTSGRAQFF,.,TRBJ2-1,TRBV20-1,TRBD2
TGTGCCAGCAGTGGCCCTCGGACAGAAGGCTACACCTTC,CASSGPRTEGYTF,few,TRBJ1-2,TRBV12-3/TRBV12-4,.
TGTGCCAGCGGGAGGCTAGCGATAGATACGCAGTATTTT,CASGRLAIDTQYF,.,TRBJ2-3,TRBV6-2/TRBV6-3,.
TGTGCCAGCACCGTGGGACGGGCGGGCTCACCTAACTATGGCTACACCTTC,CASTVGRAGSPNYGYTF,few,TRBJ1-2,TRBV13,.
TGTGCCAGCAGCTTCCTTGACAGGGAACAAGAGACCCAGTACTTC,CASSFLDREQETQYF,many,TRBJ2-5,TRBV11-2,TRBD1
TGCGCCAGCAGCCTTAGCCCCCAGGGAGTGGGCACTGAAGCTTTCTTT,CASSLSPQGVGTEAFF,many,TRBJ1-1,TRBV5-1,.
TGTGCCAGCAGCCCCCGGGTAAGAGATACGCAGTATTTT,CASSPRVRDTQYF,many,TRBJ2-3,TRBV12-3/TRBV12-4,.
TGCAGCGTTCGCGGGGAGACCCAGTACTTC,CSVRGETQYF,many,TRBJ2-5,TRBV29-1,.
TGTGCCACCAGTGACTCCGGGACAGGGGTCAATCAGCCCCAGCATTTT,CATSDSGTGVNQPQHF,.,TRBJ1-5,TRBV24-1,TRBD1
TGTGCCAGCAGCCAAGCAGGGACGAACACTGAAGCTTTCTTT,CASSQAGTNTEAFF,many,TRBJ1-1,TRBV4-2,.
TGTGCCAGCTCACCACCGGGGCAGAATGAAAAACTGTTTTTT,CASSPPGQNEKLFF,many,TRBJ1-4,TRBV18,.